This TCR beta chain derives from a study of T-cell memory formation after mild COVID-19. The CDR3 loop spans 12 amino acids. Germline V gene lookup returns CDR1 SNHLY and CDR2 FYNNEI. Germline trimming cut 6 bases from V and 6 bases from J; bases unmatched to any gene: 2. MiXCR was run by TCRdb on the 5' RACE reads, yielding one entry per CDR3 protein. This sample carries fewer than 250,000 distinct CDR3 sequences, 10% to 13% of them seen once, and the ten largest clones take approximately 2.8%. This clonotype was detected many times. Its specificity is unknown. Whole-study results and caveats: Confirmation of SARS-CoV-2 specificity was lacking for second-wave clones peaking day 37. Memory sampled before infection contained some responding clones, suggesting cross-reactive memory joined.

The chain combines TRBV2 with TRBJ2-3; 8 positions match TRBD1. The origin of this receptor is a man between 18 and 29 years old who had mild COVID-19 (a few samples of this study predate the infection). Cell type and time point are not known. Sequencing used PBMCs or a T cell subset sorted from them (not recorded which). The CDR3 spells CASSRDRDTQYF. CDR3 coding DNA: TGTGCCAGCAGCCGGGACAGGGATACGCAGTATTTT.